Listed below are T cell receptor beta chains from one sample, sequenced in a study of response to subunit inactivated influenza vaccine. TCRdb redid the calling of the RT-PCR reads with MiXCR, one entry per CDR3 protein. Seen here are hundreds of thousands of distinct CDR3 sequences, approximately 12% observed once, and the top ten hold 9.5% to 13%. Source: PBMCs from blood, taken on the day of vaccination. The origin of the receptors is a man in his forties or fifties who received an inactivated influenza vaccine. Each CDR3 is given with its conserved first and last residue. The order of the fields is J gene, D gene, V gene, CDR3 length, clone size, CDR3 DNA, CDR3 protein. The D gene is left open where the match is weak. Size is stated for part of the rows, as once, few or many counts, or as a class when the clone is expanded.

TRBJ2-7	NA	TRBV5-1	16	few	TGCGCCAGCAGCGCAGAGTTGACAAGGGGATTTGGTGAGCAGTACTTC	CASSAELTRGFGEQYF
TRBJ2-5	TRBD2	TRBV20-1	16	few	TGCAGTGCGCATAGACTAGCGGGAGGCCGAGGGGAGACCCAGTACTTC	CSAHRLAGGRGETQYF
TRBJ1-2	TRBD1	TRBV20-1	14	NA	TGCAGTGCCCGAAGACAGGGATCTAACTATGGCTACACCTTC	CSARRQGSNYGYTF
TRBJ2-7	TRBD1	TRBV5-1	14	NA	TGCGCCAGCAGCTTGGTTCCAGGGGGCTACGAGCAGTACTTC	CASSLVPGGYEQYF
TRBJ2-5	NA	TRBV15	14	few	TGTGCCACCAGCAGGCGACCCGACGAAGAGACCCAGTACTTC	CATSRRPDEETQYF
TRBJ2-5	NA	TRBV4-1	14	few	TGCGCCAGCAGCCAAGATTTTGGGGGGGAGACCCAGTACTTC	CASSQDFGGETQYF
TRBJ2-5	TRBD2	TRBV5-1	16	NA	TGCGCCAGCAGCCGTATGACTAGCGGGAGCGGCGAGACCCAGTACTTC	CASSRMTSGSGETQYF
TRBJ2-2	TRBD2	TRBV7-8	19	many	TGTGCCAGCAGCTTTCTAGCGGGGGCCCAGGTTTTAAACACCGGGGAGCTGTTTTTT	CASSFLAGAQVLNTGELFF
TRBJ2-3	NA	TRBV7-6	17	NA	TGTGCCAGCAGCTTAGAGGTCCAGGGTGCTAGCACAGATACGCAGTATTTT	CASSLEVQGASTDTQYF
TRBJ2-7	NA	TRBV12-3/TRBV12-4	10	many	TGTGCCAGCAGAGGGGAGGAGCAGTACTTC	CASRGEEQYF
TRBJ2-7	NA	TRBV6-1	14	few	TGTGCCAGCAGTAGAATAGAACGGATCTACGAGCAGTACTTC	CASSRIERIYEQYF
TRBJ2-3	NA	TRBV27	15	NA	TGTGCCAGCAGTTTTGGCCTACCAAACACAGATACGCAGTATTTT	CASSFGLPNTDTQYF
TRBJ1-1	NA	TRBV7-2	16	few	TGTGCCAGCAGGATAGACGGCTCGGTGGGGAACACTGAAGCTTTCTTT	CASRIDGSVGNTEAFF
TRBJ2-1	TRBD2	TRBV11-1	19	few	TGTGCCAGCAGCTTAGTTCTGCCTGGGCGGGAGTGGAGGTTCAATGAGCAGTTCTTC	CASSLVLPGREWRFNEQFF
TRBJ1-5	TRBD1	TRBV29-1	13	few	TGCAGCGTTTCTAAGGGGGCGAATCAGCCCCAGCATTTT	CSVSKGANQPQHF
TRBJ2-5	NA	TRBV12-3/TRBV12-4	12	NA	TGTGCCAGCAGTACAGGTGCAGGGACCCAGTACTTC	CASSTGAGTQYF
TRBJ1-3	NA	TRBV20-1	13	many	TGCAGTGCTAGTAGGACAGCTGGAAACACCATATATTTT	CSASRTAGNTIYF
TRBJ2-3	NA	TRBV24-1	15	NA	TGTGCCACCAGTGAACCCGGGGCTCGCACAGATACGCAGTATTTT	CATSEPGARTDTQYF
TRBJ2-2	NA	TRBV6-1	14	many	TGTGCCAGCAGCACCAGACGGAACACCGGGGAGCTGTTTTTT	CASSTRRNTGELFF
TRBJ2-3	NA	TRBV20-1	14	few	TGCAGTGCTGGGGGTAGCGGCTCCACAGATACGCAGTATTTT	CSAGGSGSTDTQYF
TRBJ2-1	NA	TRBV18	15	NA	TGTGCCAGCTCACCACCGAGGGGAGGTAACGATGAGCAGTTCTTC	CASSPPRGGNDEQFF
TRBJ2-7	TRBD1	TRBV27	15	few	TGTGCCAGCAGTGTACAGGGGGCGAGGACCTACGAGCAGTACTTC	CASSVQGARTYEQYF
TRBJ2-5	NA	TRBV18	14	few	TGTGCCAGCTCCCCTCTTCGCAGAGAAGAGACCCAGTACTTC	CASSPLRREETQYF
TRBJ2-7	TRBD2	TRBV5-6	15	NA	TGTGCCAGCAGCGTTAGCGGGGGTCCTGGCTACGAGCAGTACTTC	CASSVSGGPGYEQYF
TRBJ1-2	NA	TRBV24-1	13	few	TGTGCCACCAGTGATGGGGACGTCTATGGCTACACCTTC	CATSDGDVYGYTF
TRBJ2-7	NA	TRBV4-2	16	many	TGTGCCAGCAGCCAGGAAGGGACATTTGGTTCCTACGAGCAGTACTTC	CASSQEGTFGSYEQYF
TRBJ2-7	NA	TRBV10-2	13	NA	TGCGCCAGCAGTGTATCGGTCCCCTACGAGCAGTACTTC	CASSVSVPYEQYF
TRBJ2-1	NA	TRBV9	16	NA	TGTGCCAGCAGCGGCCACATGTTGGGCTCCTACAATGAGCAGTTCTTC	CASSGHMLGSYNEQFF
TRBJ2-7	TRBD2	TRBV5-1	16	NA	TGCGCCAGCAGCTTGATTACTAGCGGGAGTTCCTACGAGCAGTACTTC	CASSLITSGSSYEQYF
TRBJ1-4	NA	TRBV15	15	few	TGTGCCACCAGCGGGTTCAGATCAACTAATGAAAAACTGTTTTTT	CATSGFRSTNEKLFF
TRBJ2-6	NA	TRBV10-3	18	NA	TGTGCCATCAGTGACAGGGGGCGGGCGGGAGCTGGGGCCAACGTCCTGACTTTC	CAISDRGRAGAGANVLTF
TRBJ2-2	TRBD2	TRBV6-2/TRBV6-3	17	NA	TGTGCCAGCAGTTACGTCTCAGGGAGGGTTTCATCCGGGGAGCTGTTTTTT	CASSYVSGRVSSGELFF
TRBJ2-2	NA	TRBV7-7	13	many	TGTGCTAGCAGCTATGGACGGGGCGGGGAGCTGTTTTTT	CASSYGRGGELFF
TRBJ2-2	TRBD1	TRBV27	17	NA	TGTGCCAGCAGTTTATTTAACCCGGGACAGGGATCCGGGGAGCTGTTTTTT	CASSLFNPGQGSGELFF
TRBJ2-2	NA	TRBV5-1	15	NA	TGCGCCAGCAGCTTCTTTACCGATAACACCGGGGAGCTGTTTTTT	CASSFFTDNTGELFF
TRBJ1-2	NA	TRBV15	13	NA	TGTGCCACCGGAGGACAGAATAACTATGGCTACACCTTC	CATGGQNNYGYTF